This T cell receptor beta chain was observed in a study of T cell responses to AZD1222 COVID-19 vaccine. As to this clone: Its antigen is unidentified.

General study findings and limits: Clonal diversity was possibly underestimated, and white British individuals and females predominated among donors. Of the AZD1222 recipients, only five to seven were seropositive at baseline. Scientists sampled the repertoires only once the peak T cell response had passed.

Germline values: CDR1 SNHLY, CDR2 FYNNEI. The CDR3 spans 14 residues. V was trimmed by 6 bases and J by 1 base, leaving 12 bases between them. The repertoire was sequenced with immunoSEQ multiplex PCR; TCRdb's copy has only in-frame clones and lacks some. The profile shows some 74,000 clones, 87% of them singletons. Second doses that came at about 4 or about 12 weeks were put together. The TCR originated in an adult who received the AZD1222 COVID-19 vaccine. Material: peripheral blood, obtained 28 days after the second AZD1222 dose. The chain combines TRBV2 with TRBJ1-2; TRBD1 might be the D (5 bases). CDR3 residues: CASSAGRNNYGYTF. CDR3 bases: TGTGCCAGCAGCGCGGGACGGAATAACTATGGCTACACCTTC.